This T cell receptor beta chain originates from a study of siplizumab effects on memory and regulatory T cells. Study observations and caveats: Assignment to unstimulated subsets succeeded for only a minor fraction of the alloreactive clones. Naive-or-memory phenotypes were unassignable for roughly 75-95% of proliferating CD4+ or CD8+ clones.

Trimming cost V 6 bases and J 7 bases; bases outside gene matches: 11. CDR1 is MDHEN, CDR2 SYDVKM, per germline. The CDR3 is made up of 15 amino acids. In this sample, this clone turned up once. What it recognizes is unknown. Profiled with immunoSEQ multiplex PCR; TCRdb holds only in-frame clones, not every one. The repertoire holds about 82,000 clones, with roughly 89% as singletons. The V gene is TRBV28, the J gene TRBJ2-1, with 8 bases lining up with TRBD1. Specimen: Tregs sorted from blood. The clonotype was recovered from a human donor in good health. CDR3 region: CASSPAGQGINEQFF. The CDR3 DNA follows: TGTGCCAGCAGCCCGGCCGGACAGGGAATAAATGAGCAGTTCTTC.